A selection of T cell receptor beta chains follows, all from one sample in a study of CD8+ T cells in alopecia areata. Some clones are missing from TCRdb's copy, which holds only in-frame ones; the method was immunoSEQ multiplex PCR. The data contain 190,000 or so clones, roughly 62% of them singletons. This material consisted of CD8+ T cells sorted from blood, taken at week 24, from a patient treated with tofacitinib. The receptors here all came from a human donor with alopecia areata. Both conserved end residues are part of each CDR3. The order of the fields is clone size, CDR3 length, D gene, J gene, V gene, CDR3 DNA, CDR3 protein. The D gene is left open where the match is weak. Part of the rows lack a size; the others show once, few, many or a class for expanded clones.

abundance: few; len: 13; d_gene: TRBD1; j_gene: TRBJ1-2; v_gene: TRBV18; CDR3nt: TGTGCCAGCTCACCGACAGGGGAATATGGCTACACCTTC; CDR3aa: CASSPTGEYGYTF
abundance: few; len: 13; d_gene: .; j_gene: TRBJ2-1; v_gene: TRBV5-1; CDR3nt: TGCGCCAGCAGCTTAAACAGCTACAATGAGCAGTTCTTC; CDR3aa: CASSLNSYNEQFF
abundance: .; len: 15; d_gene: .; j_gene: TRBJ2-1; v_gene: TRBV5-1; CDR3nt: TGCGCCAGCAGCTTGATCGGCGACAGATACAATGAGCAGTTCTTC; CDR3aa: CASSLIGDRYNEQFF
abundance: few; len: 16; d_gene: .; j_gene: TRBJ2-1; v_gene: TRBV4-2; CDR3nt: TGTGCCAGCAGCCAAGTCCTACAGAGTTCCTACAATGAGCAGTTCTTC; CDR3aa: CASSQVLQSSYNEQFF
abundance: .; len: 12; d_gene: .; j_gene: TRBJ2-2; v_gene: TRBV6-5; CDR3nt: TGTGCCAGCAGTTATGGGACAAAGGAGCTGTTTTTT; CDR3aa: CASSYGTKELFF
abundance: .; len: 14; d_gene: .; j_gene: TRBJ1-3; v_gene: TRBV6-5; CDR3nt: TGTGCCAGCAGTTCGGGGAACTCTGGAAACACCATATATTTT; CDR3aa: CASSSGNSGNTIYF
abundance: .; len: 12; d_gene: .; j_gene: TRBJ1-1; v_gene: TRBV7-8; CDR3nt: TGTGCCAGCAGCTTAGGGGTAGCTGAAGCTTTCTTT; CDR3aa: CASSLGVAEAFF
abundance: .; len: 12; d_gene: .; j_gene: TRBJ2-1; v_gene: TRBV5-6; CDR3nt: TGTGCCAGCAGCTCCAGGGTGAATGAGCAGTTCTTC; CDR3aa: CASSSRVNEQFF
abundance: once; len: 12; d_gene: .; j_gene: TRBJ2-7; v_gene: TRBV28; CDR3nt: TGTGCCAGCAGCCAAGGAGACTACGAGCAGTACTTC; CDR3aa: CASSQGDYEQYF
abundance: .; len: 14; d_gene: TRBD2; j_gene: TRBJ2-7; v_gene: TRBV10-3; CDR3nt: TGTGCCATCAGTGACGTGCGGGGGGGCGACGAGCAGTACTTC; CDR3aa: CAISDVRGGDEQYF
abundance: .; len: 14; d_gene: TRBD1; j_gene: TRBJ2-7; v_gene: TRBV11-2; CDR3nt: TGTGCCAGCAGCCGGGGACAGGCTGACTACGAGCAGTACTTC; CDR3aa: CASSRGQADYEQYF
abundance: few; len: 14; d_gene: .; j_gene: TRBJ1-2; v_gene: TRBV10-3; CDR3nt: TGTGCCATCAGTGAGTCGGGGGGGCAGAATGGCTACACCTTC; CDR3aa: CAISESGGQNGYTF
abundance: .; len: 11; d_gene: .; j_gene: TRBJ2-7; v_gene: TRBV7-9; CDR3nt: TGTGCCAGCAGCCCAGCCTACGAGCAGTACTTC; CDR3aa: CASSPAYEQYF
abundance: few; len: 15; d_gene: .; j_gene: TRBJ2-7; v_gene: TRBV11-2; CDR3nt: TGTGCCAGCAGCTTAGAGTTTGGAGACTCCTACGAGCAGTACTTC; CDR3aa: CASSLEFGDSYEQYF
abundance: .; len: 13; d_gene: .; j_gene: TRBJ1-2; v_gene: TRBV6-5; CDR3nt: TGTGCCAGCAGTTACTCTCGCGGCTATGGCTACACCTTC; CDR3aa: CASSYSRGYGYTF
abundance: .; len: 14; d_gene: TRBD1; j_gene: TRBJ2-7; v_gene: TRBV29-1; CDR3nt: TGCAGCGTCGAGACAGGGGAAAGCTCCTACGAGCAGTACTTC; CDR3aa: CSVETGESSYEQYF
abundance: .; len: 16; d_gene: TRBD1; j_gene: TRBJ2-3; v_gene: TRBV7-7; CDR3nt: TGTGCCAGCAAAACCGGGACAGACTACGGCACAGATACGCAGTATTTT; CDR3aa: CASKTGTDYGTDTQYF
abundance: few; len: 13; d_gene: .; j_gene: TRBJ1-6; v_gene: TRBV7-9; CDR3nt: TGTGCCAGCAGCTTGAACCAAAATTCACCCCTCCACTTT; CDR3aa: CASSLNQNSPLHF
abundance: .; len: 17; d_gene: TRBD1; j_gene: TRBJ2-1; v_gene: TRBV5-6; CDR3nt: TGTGCCAGCAGCTTTGGTACCGGGACAGAATATGGGAATGAGCAGTTCTTC; CDR3aa: CASSFGTGTEYGNEQFF
abundance: .; len: 14; d_gene: .; j_gene: TRBJ2-7; v_gene: TRBV13; CDR3nt: TGTGCCAGCAGCTTAGCCGGAGACAGATACGAGCAGTACTTC; CDR3aa: CASSLAGDRYEQYF
abundance: .; len: 12; d_gene: .; j_gene: TRBJ1-1; v_gene: TRBV13; CDR3nt: TGTGCCAGCAGCTACAGGAGCACTGAAGCTTTCTTT; CDR3aa: CASSYRSTEAFF
abundance: few; len: 15; d_gene: .; j_gene: TRBJ2-1; v_gene: TRBV29-1; CDR3nt: TGCAGCGTTGATGTGGGATTGAGCTCCTACAATGAGCAGTTCTTC; CDR3aa: CSVDVGLSSYNEQFF